A single sample gave rise to the 11 T cell receptor beta chains below, sequenced in a study of vaccination and CD4 T cells after COVID-19. Treatment in this sample: roughly ten-day PBMC culture with coronavirus spike peptide pools or control peptides (ViraFEST assay). Gathered ahead of the COVID-19 pandemic (2011-2018) were the CD4+ T cells of the unexposed donor. Their antigens are not known. The Oncomine TCR Beta short-read assay was what sequenced the DNA obtained from cultured CD4+ T cells. Investigators obtained genomic DNA by extraction from cultured CD4+ T cells. TCRdb re-derived calls from the PCR reads in MiXCR, one entry per CDR3 protein. This table holds about 6,800 distinct CDR3 sequences, approximately 33% found once. The sequenced material came from CD4+ T cells from blood, cultured in vitro. Receptors originate from a human donor in good health.

The chain employs TRBV6-1 and TRBJ2-7; the D gene could be TRBD1 or TRBD2 (6 bases each). Deletions cut 6 bases from V and 4 bases from J, with 19 bases between. The germline V gene has CDR1 MNHNS and CDR2 SASEGT. This CDR3 contains 15 residues. The CDR3 DNA reads as TGTGCCAGCAGGGAGGGGGTCCACCCAGGGTACGAGCAGTACTTC. It translates to CASREGVHPGYEQYF.

CDR3 nucleotide sequence: TGTGCCAGCAGTGCACAGGGGGTAGATGAAGCTTTCTTT. Protein: CASSAQGVDEAFF. The chain employs TRBV6-1 and TRBJ1-1, with TRBD1 matching over 8 bases. This CDR3 has 13 residues. Germline assignment: CDR1 MNHNS and CDR2 SASEGT. J lost 7 bases, V lost 4 bases, and 5 bases had no gene match.

This clonotype was found a few times. This chain uses TRBV28 with TRBJ1-2, with D unclear. The V gene's germline CDR1 is MDHEN and CDR2 SYDVKM. V lost 8 bases to trimming and J lost 7 bases, with 14 bases between them. The CDR3 has 12 residues. CDR3 amino acids: CASCSNRGGYTF. The DNA for the CDR3 is TGTGCCAGCTGCTCCAATCGGGGTGGCTACACCTTC.

V usage is TRBV7-6 and J usage is TRBJ1-3, with D hard to call. Trimming removed 5 bases from V and 3 bases from J, with 11 bases in between. The CDR3 has 14 residues. Germline CDR1 SGHVS, CDR2 FNYEAQ. CDR3 nucleotide sequence: TGTGCCAGCAGCAAGCCGACGGATGGAAACACCATATATTTT. This translates into CASSKPTDGNTIYF.

There are a few counts of this clonotype. This chain joins TRBV20-1 and TRBJ2-2; unclear D gene. This CDR3 has 14 amino acids. The germline CDR1 and CDR2 sequences are DFQATT and SNEGSKA (reference sequence). V was trimmed by 6 bases and J by 3 bases, leaving 14 bases between them. CDR3 coding DNA: TGCAGTGCGGTACGCAAATGGGACACCGGGGAGCTGTTTTTT. Residues: CSAVRKWDTGELFF.

V and J are TRBV9 and TRBJ2-5; D is possibly TRBD2 (6 bases). Germline V gives CDR1 SGDLS, CDR2 YYNGEE. This CDR3 comprises 13 residues. V lost 5 bases to trimming and J lost 1 base, with 9 bases between them. CDR3 in amino acids: CASSRDSQETQYF. The CDR3 DNA reads as TGTGCCAGCAGTCGGGACTCCCAAGAGACCCAGTACTTC. Full variable domain (rest looked up from reference TRBV9 and TRBJ2-5): DSGVTQTPKHLITATGQRVTLRCSPRSGDLSVYWYQQSLDQGLQFLIQYYNGEERAKGNILERFSAQQFPDLHSELNLSSLELGDSALYFCASSRDSQETQYFGPGTRLLVL.

The gene calls are TRBV6-9 and TRBJ1-6; 7 bases align to TRBD1. Germline CDR1 MNHGY, CDR2 SVAAGI. This CDR3 has 16 amino acids. The trim removed 5 bases at V and 7 bases at J, leaving 11 bases unmatched. This chain's CDR3 is CASSPISGQTNSPLHF. The CDR3 DNA is TGTGCCAGCAGTCCCATTTCGGGACAGACGAATTCACCCCTCCACTTT.

This rearrangement joins TRBV20-1 to TRBJ2-5, with TRBD2 matching 10 bases. The CDR3 runs to 18 residues. Germline V gene data show CDR1 as DFQATT and CDR2 as SNEGSKA (reference sequence). J lost 4 bases, V lost 3 bases, and 17 bases had no gene match. This CDR3 reads CSARLHGLAGASRETQYF. The CDR3 DNA reads TGCAGTGCTAGGTTACATGGGCTAGCGGGAGCCAGCAGAGAGACCCAGTACTTC.

This clonotype appeared a few times. The gene calls are TRBV5-4 and TRBJ2-5; D is tentatively TRBD1 or TRBD2 (6 bases each). The CDR3 runs to 15 residues. Per the germline V gene, CDR1 is SGHNT and CDR2 is YYREEE (reference sequence). V lost 4 bases and J 5 bases, leaving 18 bases between the germline ends. CDR3 residues: CASSPLARGMETQYF. CDR3 nucleotide sequence: TGTGCCAGCAGCCCTCTAGCGAGGGGGATGGAGACCCAGTACTTC.

This clonotype ranks as medium-sized. This chain joins TRBV20-1 and TRBJ1-1; 8 bases are shared with TRBD1. The J segment lost 4 bases and the V segment lost 7 bases, leaving 2 bases of the junction unmatched. CDR1 and CDR2 from the germline V gene are DFQATT and SNEGSKA (reference sequence). This CDR3 region has 11 residues. DNA for the CDR3: TGCAGTGACAGGGGGAGCACTGAAGCTTTCTTT. Its protein product is CSDRGSTEAFF.

The table lists this clonotype with a count of one. The chain carries TRBV28 and TRBJ2-7; D remains unclear. This CDR3 is built from 12 residues. The germline V gene has CDR1 MDHEN and CDR2 SYDVKM. V lost 6 bases and J lost 5, with 11 bases in between. CDR3 in amino acids: CASSNEFDEQYF. CDR3 DNA sequence: TGTGCCAGCAGCAACGAGTTCGACGAGCAGTACTTC.